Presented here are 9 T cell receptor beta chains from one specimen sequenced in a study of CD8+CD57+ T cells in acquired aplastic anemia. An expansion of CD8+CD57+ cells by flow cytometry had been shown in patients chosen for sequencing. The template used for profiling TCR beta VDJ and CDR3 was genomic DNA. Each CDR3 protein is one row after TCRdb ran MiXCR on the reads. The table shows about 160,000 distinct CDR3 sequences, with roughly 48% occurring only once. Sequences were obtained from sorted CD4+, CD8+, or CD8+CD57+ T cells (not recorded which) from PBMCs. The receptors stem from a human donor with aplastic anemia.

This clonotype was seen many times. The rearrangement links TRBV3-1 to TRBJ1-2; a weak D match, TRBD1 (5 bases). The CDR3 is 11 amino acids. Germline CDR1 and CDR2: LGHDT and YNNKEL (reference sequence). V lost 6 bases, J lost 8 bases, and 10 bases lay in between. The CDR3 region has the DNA TGTGCCAGCAGTCAGCAGGGAGGCTACACCTTC. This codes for CASSQQGGYTF.

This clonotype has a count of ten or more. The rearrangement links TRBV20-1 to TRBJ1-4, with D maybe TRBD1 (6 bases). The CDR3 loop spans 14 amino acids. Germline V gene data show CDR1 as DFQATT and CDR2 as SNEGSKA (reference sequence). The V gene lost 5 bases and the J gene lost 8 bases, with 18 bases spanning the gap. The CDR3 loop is CSALLTGTNEKLFF. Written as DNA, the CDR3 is TGCAGTGCTCTCCTTACAGGGACAAACGAAAAACTGTTTTTT.

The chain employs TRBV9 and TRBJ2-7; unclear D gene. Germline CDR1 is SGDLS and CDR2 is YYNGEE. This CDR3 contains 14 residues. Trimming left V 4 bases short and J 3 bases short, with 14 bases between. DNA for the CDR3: TGTGCCAGCAGCCCAGAGGCGGAAAACTACGAGCAGTACTTC. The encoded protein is CASSPEAENYEQYF.

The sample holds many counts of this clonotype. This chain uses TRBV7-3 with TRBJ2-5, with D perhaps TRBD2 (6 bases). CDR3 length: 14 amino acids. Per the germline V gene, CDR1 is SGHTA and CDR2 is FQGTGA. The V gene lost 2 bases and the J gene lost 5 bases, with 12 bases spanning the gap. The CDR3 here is CASSLYGAGETQYF. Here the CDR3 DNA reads TGTGCCAGCAGCTTATATGGGGCGGGGGAGACCCAGTACTTC.

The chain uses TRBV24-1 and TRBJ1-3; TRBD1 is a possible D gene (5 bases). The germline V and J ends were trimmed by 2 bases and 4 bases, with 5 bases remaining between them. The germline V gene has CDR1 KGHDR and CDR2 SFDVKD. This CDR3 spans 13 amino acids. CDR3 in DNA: TGTGCCACCAGTGATTGGGGCGGAAACACCATATATTTT. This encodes CATSDWGGNTIYF.

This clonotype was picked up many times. CDR3 in DNA: TGCAGCGCTGGGAGGGTCGACACTGAAGCTTTCTTT. This gives the protein CSAGRVDTEAFF. V is TRBV29-1 and J is TRBJ1-1; D not resolved. Germline lookup yields CDR1 SQVTM and CDR2 ANQGSEA. CDR3 length: 12 amino acids. V was pared by 7 bases and J by 3 bases, with 12 bases between.

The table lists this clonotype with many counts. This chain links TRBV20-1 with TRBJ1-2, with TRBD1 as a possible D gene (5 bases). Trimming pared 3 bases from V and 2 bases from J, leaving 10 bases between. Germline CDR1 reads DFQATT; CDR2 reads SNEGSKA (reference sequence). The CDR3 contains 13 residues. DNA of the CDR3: TGCAGTGCTAGTACCCAGGGAAACTATGGCTACACCTTC. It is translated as CSASTQGNYGYTF.

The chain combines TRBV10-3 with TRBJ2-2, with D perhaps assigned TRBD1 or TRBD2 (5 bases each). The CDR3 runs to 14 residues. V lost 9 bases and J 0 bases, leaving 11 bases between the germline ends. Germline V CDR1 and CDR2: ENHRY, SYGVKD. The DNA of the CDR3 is TGTGCCATTTTCCGGGACGCGAACACCGGGGAGCTGTTTTTT. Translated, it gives CAIFRDANTGELFF.

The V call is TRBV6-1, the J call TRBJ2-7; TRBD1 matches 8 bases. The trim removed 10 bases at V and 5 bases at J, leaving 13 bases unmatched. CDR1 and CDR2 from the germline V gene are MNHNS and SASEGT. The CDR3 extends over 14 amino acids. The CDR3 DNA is TGTGCCACCCAGGACAGGGACCTTTCAGACGAGCAGTACTTC. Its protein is CATQDRDLSDEQYF.